What follows are 13 T cell receptor beta chains derived from one specimen sequenced in a study of T-cell reconstitution after alpha-beta-depleted transplantation in children. The TCRbeta library incorporated unique molecular identifiers. TCRdb ran MiXCR on the PCR reads and lists one entry per CDR3 protein. The sample lists approximately 15,000 distinct CDR3 sequences; roughly an eighth were seen once. Sequencing was performed on PBMCs, mostly from graft donor cells, taken 180 days after TCRalphabeta/CD19-depleted stem cell transplant. These receptors were obtained from a boy less than two years old who had a stem cell transplant for Wiskott-Aldrich syndrome, so the T cells may come from the graft donor.

This clonotype was picked up many times. The rearrangement links TRBV20-1 to TRBJ1-2; D call uncertain. CDR3 size: 12 residues. Germline values: CDR1 DFQATT, CDR2 SNEGSKA (reference sequence). V lost 5 bases and J lost 0, with 7 bases in between. DNA of the CDR3: TGCAGTGCTTTCTGGGCTAACTATGGCTACACCTTC. Translating it yields CSAFWANYGYTF.

This clonotype was counted at least ten times. V and J are TRBV9 and TRBJ1-1; 7 bases align to TRBD1. The V segment lost 4 bases and the J segment 8 bases; nucleotides outside the gene matches: 11. Germline V gene data show CDR1 as SGDLS and CDR2 as YYNGEE. The CDR3 length is 14 residues. Here the CDR3 reads CASSFDPGTDEAFF. The DNA for the CDR3 is TGTGCCAGCAGCTTCGATCCCGGGACAGACGAAGCTTTCTTT.

V gene TRBV7-9 combines with J gene TRBJ1-4; D possibly corresponds to TRBD1 (6 bases). The CDR3 runs 15 residues. Germline V lookup: CDR1 SEHNR, CDR2 FQNEAQ (reference sequence). V dropped 5 bases and J dropped 1 base, with 11 bases sitting between them. This CDR3 reads CASSPGVKTNEKLFF. CDR3 in DNA: TGTGCCAGCAGCCCAGGGGTCAAAACTAATGAAAAACTGTTTTTT. The full variable domain, rest sourced from reference TRBV7-9 and TRBJ1-4, is DTGVSQNPRHKITKRGQNVTFRCDPISEHNRLYWYRQTLGQGPEFLTYFQNEAQLEKSRLLSDRFSAERPKGSFSTLEIQRTEQGDSAMYLCASSPGVKTNEKLFFGSGTQLSVL.

This clonotype occurred many times. The genes are TRBV28 and TRBJ2-3; TRBD2 agrees at 7 bases. CDR3 size: 14 residues. V shed 8 bases and J 4 bases; nucleotides not matched to a gene: 9. CDR1 is MDHEN, CDR2 SYDVKM, per germline. This chain's CDR3 is CASSSASGADTQYF. For the CDR3, the DNA is TGTGCCAGCTCGTCGGCTAGCGGTGCAGATACGCAGTATTTT.

The chain is built from TRBV7-9 and TRBJ1-1; D remains ambiguous. V lost 0 bases and J 4 bases, leaving 9 bases between the germline ends. CDR1 and CDR2 from the germline V gene are SEHNR and FQNEAQ (reference sequence). The length of the CDR3 is 14 residues. The CDR3 loop reads CASSLAKAATEAFF. In DNA form, the CDR3 reads TGTGCCAGCAGCTTAGCGAAGGCGGCCACTGAAGCTTTCTTT.

This clonotype was counted a few times. The CDR3 reads CSARGHNTGELFF. The CDR3 DNA follows: TGCAGTGCGAGGGGACACAACACCGGGGAGCTGTTTTTT. The chain links TRBV20-1 to TRBJ2-2; possible D gene TRBD1, 6 bases. Between the trimmed V and J ends, which lost 6 bases and 2 bases, there was a span of 10 bases. This CDR3 region has 13 residues. Looked up from germline, CDR1 is DFQATT and CDR2 is SNEGSKA (reference sequence).

This clonotype was seen at least ten times. The genes are TRBV5-1 and TRBJ2-5; 9 bases are a match to TRBD2. The V gene's germline CDR1 is SGHRS and CDR2 YFSETQ. V shed 6 bases and J 2 bases; nucleotides not matched to a gene: 5. The CDR3 contains 14 residues. The CDR3 DNA sequence: TGCGCCAGCACCAGGGGACTAGCACAAGAGACCCAGTACTTC. Protein sequence: CASTRGLAQETQYF. Full variable domain (remainder filled in from reference TRBV5-1 and TRBJ2-5): KAGVTQTPRYLIKTRGQQVTLSCSPISGHRSVSWYQQTPGQGLQFLFEYFSETQRNKGNFPGRFSGRQFSNSRSEMNVSTLELGDSALYLCASTRGLAQETQYFGPGTRLLVL.

This clonotype showed up many times. V gene TRBV24-1 combines with J gene TRBJ2-6; D tentatively fits TRBD1 or TRBD2 (5 bases each). The CDR3 length is 16 residues. CDR1 is KGHDR and CDR2 is SFDVKD in the germline V gene. V was clipped by 4 bases and J by 1 base, with 10 bases between them. The CDR3 region has the DNA TGTGCCACCAGTGAGGGACCCTTATCTGGGGCCAACGTCCTGACTTTC. This sequence encodes CATSEGPLSGANVLTF.

There are many counts of this clonotype. The chain couples TRBV10-3 to TRBJ1-2, with D unclear. The germline V gene has CDR1 ENHRY and CDR2 SYGVKD. The CDR3 extends over 14 amino acids. Between the trimmed V and J ends, which lost 10 bases and 0 bases, there was a span of 15 bases. CDR3 sequence reads: CATGMGNSNYGYTF. The CDR3 region has the DNA TGTGCCACGGGGATGGGGAACTCTAACTATGGCTACACCTTC.

The chain has TRBV5-4 and TRBJ2-1; the match to TRBD2 covers 10 bases. The V gene end was trimmed by 0 bases and the J gene end by 4 bases; junction bases not matched to a gene: 10. Germline CDR1 reads SGHNT; CDR2 reads YYREEE (reference sequence). The CDR3 loop spans 18 amino acids. In DNA, the CDR3 is TGTGCCAGCAGCTTGGGTTCTAGCGGGAGAGGAGGGTACAATGAGCAGTTCTTC. Protein sequence: CASSLGSSGRGGYNEQFF. The full variable domain, in which reference TRBV5-4 and TRBJ2-1 provide the parts outside the CDR3, is ETGVTQSPTHLIKTRGQQVTLRCSSQSGHNTVSWYQQALGQGPQFIFQYYREEENGRGNFPPRFSGLQFPNYSSELNVNALELDDSALYLCASSLGSSGRGGYNEQFFGPGTRLTVL.

Comments on this clonotype: A read error may produce the germline difference seen at one junction end. The CDR3 sequence: CSARPPGRPTEAFF. The CDR3 DNA follows: TGCAGTGCTAGGCCGCCAGGAAGGCCCACTGAAGCTTTCTTC. The V and J genes are TRBV20-1 and TRBJ1-1; D is undetermined. The CDR3 runs 14 residues. The germline V gene encodes CDR1 DFQATT and CDR2 SNEGSKA (reference sequence).

In its sample, this clonotype was seen many times. DNA for the CDR3: TGTGCCAGCAGTTACGGCGGGACCCAGTACTTC. As protein: CASSYGGTQYF. The rearrangement links TRBV6-5 to TRBJ2-5; D unclear. The V gene lost 2 bases and the J gene lost 7 bases, with 5 bases spanning the gap. The CDR3 runs to 11 residues. CDR1 and CDR2 (germline): MNHEY, SVGAGI.

Notes on this clonotype: A read error is possible here, since a much larger clone lies one base away. The chain couples TRBV6-1 to TRBJ1-1; 10 positions agree with TRBD1. The germline CDR1 and CDR2 sequences are MNHNS and SASEGT. The CDR3 length is 14 residues. The CDR3 sequence is CASSLIGTGAEDFF. The DNA for the CDR3 is TGTGCCAGCAGCCTCATCGGGACAGGGGCTGAAGATTTCTTT.